The 5 T cell receptor beta chains below come from one sample, sequenced in a study of cytomegalovirus exposure and HLA in healthy donors. With 60 Vbeta and 13 Jbeta primers, the PCR was carried out. Clones were read by immunoSEQ multiplex PCR, and TCRdb kept only the in-frame ones, dropping some. The sample shows tens of thousands of clones, more than 70% of them seen only once. The material sequenced was PBMCs. The origin of the receptors is a woman in her thirties or forties in good health and CMV-seronegative.

This clone was observed a few times. The chain is built from TRBV4-1 and TRBJ1-5, with TRBD1 matching 8 bases. Germline loops: CDR1 MGHRA, CDR2 YSYEKL. This CDR3 has 16 residues. The V segment lost 1 base and the J segment 7 bases; nucleotides outside the gene matches: 9. CDR3: CASSQGWTGLLQPQHF. CDR3 in DNA: TGCGCCAGCAGCCAAGGCTGGACAGGGCTACTCCAGCCCCAGCATTTT.

V and J are TRBV9 and TRBJ1-2; D may be TRBD1 (6 bases). V gave up 3 bases and J gave up 4 bases, with 19 bases separating them. The CDR3 is 16 residues long. Germline V gene sequence: CDR1 SGDLS, CDR2 YYNGEE. The CDR3 coding sequence is TGTGCCAGCAGCGCCCAGGGGTTCCGGGCGGGCTATGGCTACACCTTC. Its protein product is CASSAQGFRAGYGYTF.

The rearrangement uses TRBV5-1 and TRBJ1-4, with a possible D match to TRBD1 (6 bases). Trimming pared 6 bases from V and 0 bases from J, leaving 12 bases between. Germline CDR1 is SGHRS and CDR2 is YFSETQ. This CDR3 is 15 amino acids long. CDR3 amino acids: CASNQGLTTNEKLFF. The CDR3 bases are TGCGCCAGCAATCAGGGGCTCACAACTAATGAAAAACTGTTTTTT.

J is TRBJ2-1 and V is TRBV7-2; D gene ambiguous. The CDR3 sequence is 13 residues long. V was shortened by 5 bases and J by 7 bases, with 12 bases between the two germline ends. CDR1 and CDR2 from the germline V gene are SGHTA and FQGNSA. The CDR3 loop is CASSPKSSNEQFF. Written as DNA, the CDR3 is TGTGCCAGCAGCCCTAAGTCCTCGAATGAGCAGTTCTTC.

The rearrangement links TRBV30 to TRBJ1-5, with D tentatively TRBD1 (6 bases). Germline lookup yields CDR1 GTSNPN and CDR2 SVGIG (reference sequence). CDR3 size: 14 residues. Trimming removed 3 bases at V and 3 bases at J, with 12 bases between. The CDR3 sequence: CAWSPGQLNQPQHF. The DNA of the CDR3 is TGTGCCTGGAGCCCAGGACAGCTCAATCAGCCCCAGCATTTT.